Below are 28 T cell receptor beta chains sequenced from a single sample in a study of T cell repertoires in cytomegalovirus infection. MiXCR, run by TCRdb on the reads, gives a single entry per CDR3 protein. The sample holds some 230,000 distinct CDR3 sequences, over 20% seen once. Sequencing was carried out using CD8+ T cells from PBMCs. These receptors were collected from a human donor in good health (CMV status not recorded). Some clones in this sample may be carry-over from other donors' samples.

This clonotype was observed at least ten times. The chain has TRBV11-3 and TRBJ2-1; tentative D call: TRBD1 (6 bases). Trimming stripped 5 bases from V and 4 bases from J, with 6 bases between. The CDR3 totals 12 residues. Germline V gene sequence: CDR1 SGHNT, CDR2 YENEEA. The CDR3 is CASSGTYNEQFF. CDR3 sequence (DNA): TGTGCCAGCAGCGGGACATACAATGAGCAGTTCTTC.

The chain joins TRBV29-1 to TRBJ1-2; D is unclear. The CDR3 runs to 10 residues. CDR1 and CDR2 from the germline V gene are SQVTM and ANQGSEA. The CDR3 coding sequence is TGCAGTATCGAGGGTGATGGCTACACCTTC. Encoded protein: CSIEGDGYTF.

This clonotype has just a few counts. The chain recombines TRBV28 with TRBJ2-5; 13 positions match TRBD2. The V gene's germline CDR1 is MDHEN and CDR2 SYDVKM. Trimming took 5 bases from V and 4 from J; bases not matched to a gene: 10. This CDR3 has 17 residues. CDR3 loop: CASSPGLAGVFRETQYF. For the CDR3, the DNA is TGTGCCAGCAGTCCCGGACTAGCGGGGGTCTTTCGAGAGACCCAGTACTTC.

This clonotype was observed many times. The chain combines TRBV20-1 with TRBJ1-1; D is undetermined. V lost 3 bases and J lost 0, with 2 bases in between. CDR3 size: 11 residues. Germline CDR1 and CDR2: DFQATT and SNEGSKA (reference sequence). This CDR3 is CSASLNTEAFF. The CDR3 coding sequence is TGCAGTGCTAGTTTGAACACTGAAGCTTTCTTT.

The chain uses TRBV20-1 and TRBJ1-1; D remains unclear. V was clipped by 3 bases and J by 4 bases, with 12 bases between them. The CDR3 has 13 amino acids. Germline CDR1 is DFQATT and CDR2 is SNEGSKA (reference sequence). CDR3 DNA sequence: TGCAGTGCTAGGGGCGGTACGGGCACTGAAGCTTTCTTT. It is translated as CSARGGTGTEAFF.

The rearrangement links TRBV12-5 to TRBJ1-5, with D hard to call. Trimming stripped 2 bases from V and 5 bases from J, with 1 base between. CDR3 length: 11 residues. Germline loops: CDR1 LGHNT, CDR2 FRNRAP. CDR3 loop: CASGLYQPQHF. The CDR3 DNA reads TGTGCTAGTGGTTTGTATCAGCCCCAGCATTTT. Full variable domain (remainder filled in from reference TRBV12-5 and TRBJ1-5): DARVTQTPRHKVTEMGQEVTMRCQPILGHNTVFWYRQTMMQGLELLAYFRNRAPLDDSGMPKDRFSAEMPDATLATLKIQPSEPRDSAVYFCASGLYQPQHFGDGTRLSIL.

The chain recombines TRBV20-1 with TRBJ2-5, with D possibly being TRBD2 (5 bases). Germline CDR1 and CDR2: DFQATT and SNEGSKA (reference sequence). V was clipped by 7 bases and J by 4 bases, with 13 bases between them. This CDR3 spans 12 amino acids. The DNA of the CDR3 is TGCAGTGTATCCCTAGCATCAGAGACCCAGTACTTC. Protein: CSVSLASETQYF.

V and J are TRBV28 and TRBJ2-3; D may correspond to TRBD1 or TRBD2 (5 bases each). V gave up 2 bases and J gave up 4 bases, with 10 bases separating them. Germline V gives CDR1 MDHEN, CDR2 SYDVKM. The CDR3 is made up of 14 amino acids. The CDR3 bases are TGTGCCAGCAGTTTAGGGGACGTTTCAGATACGCAGTATTTT. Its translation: CASSLGDVSDTQYF.

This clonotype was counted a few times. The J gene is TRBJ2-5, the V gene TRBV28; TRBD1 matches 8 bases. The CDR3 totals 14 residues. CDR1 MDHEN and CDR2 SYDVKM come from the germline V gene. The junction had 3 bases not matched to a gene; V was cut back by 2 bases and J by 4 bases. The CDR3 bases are TGTGCCAGCAGTTTACTTGACAGGGGAGAGACCCAGTACTTC. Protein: CASSLLDRGETQYF.

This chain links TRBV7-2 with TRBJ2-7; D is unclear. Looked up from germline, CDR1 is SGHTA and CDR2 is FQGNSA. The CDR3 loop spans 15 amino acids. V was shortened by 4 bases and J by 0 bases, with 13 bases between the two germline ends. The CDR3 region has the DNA TGTGCCAGCAGCTCGTGGGCAGGTAGCTCCTACGAGCAGTACTTC. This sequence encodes CASSSWAGSSYEQYF. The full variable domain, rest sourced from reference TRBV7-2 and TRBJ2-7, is GAGVSQSPSNKVTEKGKDVELRCDPISGHTALYWYRQSLGQGLEFLIYFQGNSAPDKSGLPSDRFSAERTGGSVSTLTIQRTQQEDSAVYLCASSSWAGSSYEQYFGPGTRLTVT.

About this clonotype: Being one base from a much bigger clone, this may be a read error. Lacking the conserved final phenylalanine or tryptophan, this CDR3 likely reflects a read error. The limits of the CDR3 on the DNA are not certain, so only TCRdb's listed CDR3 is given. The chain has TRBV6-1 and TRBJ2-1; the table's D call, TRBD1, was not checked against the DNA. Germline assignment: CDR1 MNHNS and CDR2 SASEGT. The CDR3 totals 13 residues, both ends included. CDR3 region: CASSEEPLRSPVL.

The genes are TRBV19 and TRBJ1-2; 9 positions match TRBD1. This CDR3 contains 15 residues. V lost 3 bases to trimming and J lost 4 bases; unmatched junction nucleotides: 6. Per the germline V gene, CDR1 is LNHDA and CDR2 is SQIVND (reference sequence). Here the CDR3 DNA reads TGTGCCAGTAGTATCCGGGACAGGGTTGGCTATGGCTACACCTTC. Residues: CASSIRDRVGYGYTF. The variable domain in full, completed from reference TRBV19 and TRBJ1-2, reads DGGITQSPKYLFRKEGQNVTLSCEQNLNHDAMYWYRQDPGQGLRLIYYSQIVNDFQKGDIAEGYSVSREKKESFPLTVTSAQKNPTAFYLCASSIRDRVGYGYTFGSGTRLTVV.

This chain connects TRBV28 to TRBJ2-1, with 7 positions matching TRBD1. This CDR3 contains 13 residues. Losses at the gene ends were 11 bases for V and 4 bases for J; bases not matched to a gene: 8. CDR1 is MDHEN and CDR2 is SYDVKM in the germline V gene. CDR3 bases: TGTGCCGGAGCACAGGACAGGTACAATGAGCAGTTCTTC. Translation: CAGAQDRYNEQFF.

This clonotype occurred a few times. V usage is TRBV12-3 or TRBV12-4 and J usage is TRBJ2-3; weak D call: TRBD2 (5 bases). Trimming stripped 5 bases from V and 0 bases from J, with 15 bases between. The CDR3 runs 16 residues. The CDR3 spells CASSPFPSPSTDTQYF. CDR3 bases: TGTGCCAGCAGTCCCTTCCCTAGCCCTAGCACAGATACGCAGTATTTT.

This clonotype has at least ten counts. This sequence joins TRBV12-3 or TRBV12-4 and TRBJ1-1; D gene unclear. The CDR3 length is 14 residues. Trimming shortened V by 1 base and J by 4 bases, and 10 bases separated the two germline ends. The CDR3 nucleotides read TGTGCCAGCAGTTTAGGGGGTCTGGGCACTGAAGCTTTCTTT. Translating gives CASSLGGLGTEAFF.

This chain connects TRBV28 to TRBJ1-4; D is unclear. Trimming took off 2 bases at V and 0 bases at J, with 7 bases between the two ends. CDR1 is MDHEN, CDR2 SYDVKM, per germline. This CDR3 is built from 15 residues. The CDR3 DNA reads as TGTGCCAGCAGTTTAACTCCGTCAACTAATGAAAAACTGTTTTTT. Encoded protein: CASSLTPSTNEKLFF. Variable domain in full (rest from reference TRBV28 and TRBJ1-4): DVKVTQSSRYLVKRTGEKVFLECVQDMDHENMFWYRQDPGLGLRLIYFSYDVKMKEKGDIPEGYSVSREKKERFSLILESASTNQTSMYLCASSLTPSTNEKLFFGSGTQLSVL.

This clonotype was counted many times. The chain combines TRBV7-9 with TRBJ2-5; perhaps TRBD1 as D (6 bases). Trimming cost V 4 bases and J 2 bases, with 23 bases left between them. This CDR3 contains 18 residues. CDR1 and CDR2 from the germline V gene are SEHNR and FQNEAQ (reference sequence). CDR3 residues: CASSSPDLKGQLQETQYF. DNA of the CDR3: TGTGCCAGCAGCTCCCCTGACCTGAAAGGACAGCTACAAGAGACCCAGTACTTC. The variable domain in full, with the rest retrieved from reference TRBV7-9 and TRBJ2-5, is DTGVSQNPRHKITKRGQNVTFRCDPISEHNRLYWYRQTLGQGPEFLTYFQNEAQLEKSRLLSDRFSAERPKGSFSTLEIQRTEQGDSAMYLCASSSPDLKGQLQETQYFGPGTRLLVL.

CDR3 residues: CASSLSRGASPLHF. The CDR3 coding sequence is TGTGCCAGCAGTTTATCGAGGGGGGCATCACCCCTCCACTTT. The V gene is TRBV27, the J gene TRBJ1-6; tentative D call: TRBD1 (6 bases). This CDR3 spans 14 amino acids. V gave up 0 bases and J gave up 10 bases, with 10 bases separating them. Germline lookup yields CDR1 MNHEY and CDR2 SMNVEV (reference sequence).

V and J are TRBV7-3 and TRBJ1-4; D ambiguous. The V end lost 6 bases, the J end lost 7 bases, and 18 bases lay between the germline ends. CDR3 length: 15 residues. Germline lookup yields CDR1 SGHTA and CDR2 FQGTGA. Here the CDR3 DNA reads TGTGCCAGCAGTCCCCCGGGCCGGAGTGGTGAAAAACTGTTTTTT. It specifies CASSPPGRSGEKLFF. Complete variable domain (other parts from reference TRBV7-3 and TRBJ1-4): GAGVSQTPSNKVTEKGKYVELRCDPISGHTALYWYRQSLGQGPEFLIYFQGTGAADDSGLPNDRFFAVRPEGSVSTLKIQRTERGDSAVYLCASSPPGRSGEKLFFGSGTQLSVL.

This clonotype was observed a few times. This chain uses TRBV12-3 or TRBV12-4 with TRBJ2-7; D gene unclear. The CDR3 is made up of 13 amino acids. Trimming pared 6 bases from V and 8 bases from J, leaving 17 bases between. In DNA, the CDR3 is TGTGCCAGCAGCCCGGGCGAGGCTACGAAGCAGTACTTC. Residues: CASSPGEATKQYF.

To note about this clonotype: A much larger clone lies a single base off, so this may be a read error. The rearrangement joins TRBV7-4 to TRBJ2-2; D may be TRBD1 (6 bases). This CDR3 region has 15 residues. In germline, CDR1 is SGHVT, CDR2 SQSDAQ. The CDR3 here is CANSLGHPGTGELFF. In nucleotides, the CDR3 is TGTGCCAACAGCTTGGGACACCCGGGCACCGGGGAGCTGTTTTTT.

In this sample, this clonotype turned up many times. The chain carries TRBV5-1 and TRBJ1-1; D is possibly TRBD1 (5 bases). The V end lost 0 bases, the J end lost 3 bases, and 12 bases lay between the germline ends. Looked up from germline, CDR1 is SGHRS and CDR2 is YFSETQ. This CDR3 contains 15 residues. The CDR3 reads CASSLVGLGDTEAFF. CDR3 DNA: TGCGCCAGCAGCTTGGTGGGCCTAGGGGACACTGAAGCTTTCTTT.

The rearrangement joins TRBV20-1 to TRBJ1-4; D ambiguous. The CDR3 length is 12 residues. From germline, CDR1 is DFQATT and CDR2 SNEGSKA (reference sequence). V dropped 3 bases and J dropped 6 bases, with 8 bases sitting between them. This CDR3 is CSASRLDEKLFF. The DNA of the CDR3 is TGCAGTGCTAGCCGACTGGATGAAAAACTGTTTTTT.

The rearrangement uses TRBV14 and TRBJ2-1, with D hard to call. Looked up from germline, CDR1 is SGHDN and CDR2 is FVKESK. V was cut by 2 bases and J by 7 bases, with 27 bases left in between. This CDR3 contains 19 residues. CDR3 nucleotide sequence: TGTGCCAGCAGCCAAAGTAGCCGTCTGACGTACCTTTACGGGAATGAGCAGTTCTTC. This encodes CASSQSSRLTYLYGNEQFF.

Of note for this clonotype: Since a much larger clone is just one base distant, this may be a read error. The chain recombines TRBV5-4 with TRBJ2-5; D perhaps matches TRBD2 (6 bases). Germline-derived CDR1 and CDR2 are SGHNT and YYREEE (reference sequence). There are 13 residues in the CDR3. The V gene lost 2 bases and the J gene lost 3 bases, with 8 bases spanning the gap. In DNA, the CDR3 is TGTGCCAGCAGCTTACCGGGGGAAGAGACCCAGTACTTC. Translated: CASSLPGEETQYF.

The CDR3 DNA reads as TGCGCCAGCAGCCAGGTGAGCGGCGGGGCCAATGAGCAGTTCTTC. Its translation: CASSQVSGGANEQFF. V and J are TRBV4-1 and TRBJ2-1; D might be TRBD2 (6 bases). CDR3 size: 15 residues. From germline, CDR1 is MGHRA and CDR2 YSYEKL. Trimming removed 3 bases from V and 6 bases from J, with 15 bases in between.

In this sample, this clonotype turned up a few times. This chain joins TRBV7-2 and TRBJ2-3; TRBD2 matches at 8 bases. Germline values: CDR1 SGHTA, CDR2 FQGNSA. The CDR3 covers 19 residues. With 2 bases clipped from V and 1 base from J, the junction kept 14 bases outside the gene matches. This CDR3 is CASSLLHGGGKEGTDTQYF. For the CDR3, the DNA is TGTGCCAGCAGCTTACTGCATGGCGGGGGGAAGGAGGGCACAGATACGCAGTATTTT.

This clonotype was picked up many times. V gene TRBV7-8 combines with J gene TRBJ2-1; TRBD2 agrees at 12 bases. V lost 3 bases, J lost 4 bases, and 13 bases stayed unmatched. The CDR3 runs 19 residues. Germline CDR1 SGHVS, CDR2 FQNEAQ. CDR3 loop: CASSFRGVLAGGSYNEQFF. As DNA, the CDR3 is TGTGCCAGCAGCTTCAGGGGCGTACTAGCGGGGGGAAGTTACAATGAGCAGTTCTTC.